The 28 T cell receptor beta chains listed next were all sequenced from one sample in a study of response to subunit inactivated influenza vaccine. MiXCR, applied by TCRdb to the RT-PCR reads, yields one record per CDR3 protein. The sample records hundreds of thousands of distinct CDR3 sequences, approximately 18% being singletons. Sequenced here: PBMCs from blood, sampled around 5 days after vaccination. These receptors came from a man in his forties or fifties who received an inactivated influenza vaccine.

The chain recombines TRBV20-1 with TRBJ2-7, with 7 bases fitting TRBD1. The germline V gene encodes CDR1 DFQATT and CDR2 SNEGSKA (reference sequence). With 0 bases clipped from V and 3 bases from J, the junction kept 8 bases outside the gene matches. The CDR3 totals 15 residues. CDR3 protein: CSARDDGTAYYEQYF. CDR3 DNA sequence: TGCAGTGCTAGAGACGACGGGACAGCCTACTACGAGCAGTACTTC.

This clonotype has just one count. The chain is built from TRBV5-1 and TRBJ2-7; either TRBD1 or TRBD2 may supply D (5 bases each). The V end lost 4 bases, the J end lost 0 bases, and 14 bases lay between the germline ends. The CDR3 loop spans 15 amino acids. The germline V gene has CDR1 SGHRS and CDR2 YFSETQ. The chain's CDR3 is CASSRDPGTSYEQYF. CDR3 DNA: TGCGCCAGCAGCCGGGACCCCGGCACCTCCTACGAGCAGTACTTC.

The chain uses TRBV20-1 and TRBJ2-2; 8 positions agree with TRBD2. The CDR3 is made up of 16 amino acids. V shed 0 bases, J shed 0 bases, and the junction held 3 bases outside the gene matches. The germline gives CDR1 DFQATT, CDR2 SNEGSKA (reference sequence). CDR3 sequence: CSARDSGTPNTGELFF. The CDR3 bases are TGCAGTGCTAGAGATAGCGGGACCCCGAACACCGGGGAGCTGTTTTTT.

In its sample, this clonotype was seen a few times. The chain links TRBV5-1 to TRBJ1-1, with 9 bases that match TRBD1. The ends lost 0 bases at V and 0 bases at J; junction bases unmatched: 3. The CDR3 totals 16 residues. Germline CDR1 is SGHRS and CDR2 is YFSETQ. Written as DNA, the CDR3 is TGCGCCAGCAGCTTGGGGGGACAGGGTTTGAACACTGAAGCTTTCTTT. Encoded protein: CASSLGGQGLNTEAFF. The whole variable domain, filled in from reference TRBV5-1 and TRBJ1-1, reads KAGVTQTPRYLIKTRGQQVTLSCSPISGHRSVSWYQQTPGQGLQFLFEYFSETQRNKGNFPGRFSGRQFSNSRSEMNVSTLELGDSALYLCASSLGGQGLNTEAFFGQGTRLTVV.

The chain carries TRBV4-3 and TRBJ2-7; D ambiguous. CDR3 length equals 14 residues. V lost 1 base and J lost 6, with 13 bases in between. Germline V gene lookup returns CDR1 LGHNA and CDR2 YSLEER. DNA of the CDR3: TGCGCCAGCAGCCAAGGTCGGGTTCCAGGCGAGCAGTACTTC. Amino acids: CASSQGRVPGEQYF.

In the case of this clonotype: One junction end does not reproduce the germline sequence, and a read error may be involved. The CDR3 sequence is CGGAGTFFEKLFF. CDR3 DNA sequence: TGCGGGGGAGCCGGGACATTCTTTGAAAAACTGTTTTTT. This chain connects TRBV7-9 to TRBJ1-4, with D possibly being TRBD1 (6 bases). This CDR3 has 13 residues. CDR1 is SEHNR, CDR2 FQNEAQ, per germline (reference sequence).

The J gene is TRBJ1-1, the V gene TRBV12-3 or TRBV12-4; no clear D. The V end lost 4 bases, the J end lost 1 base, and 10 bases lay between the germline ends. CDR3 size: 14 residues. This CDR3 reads CASSSSHRNTEAFF. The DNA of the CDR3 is TGTGCCAGCAGTTCGTCTCACAGGAACACTGAAGCTTTCTTT.

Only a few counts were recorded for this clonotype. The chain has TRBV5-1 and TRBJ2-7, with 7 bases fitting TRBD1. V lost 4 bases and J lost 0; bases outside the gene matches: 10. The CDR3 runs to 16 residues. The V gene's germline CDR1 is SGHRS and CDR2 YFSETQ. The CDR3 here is CASSTLQGLSSYEQYF. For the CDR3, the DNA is TGCGCCAGCAGCACTTTACAGGGGTTAAGCTCCTACGAGCAGTACTTC.

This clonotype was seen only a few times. The CDR3 region has the DNA TGTGCCAGCAGTGAGATAGGGGGTGGAGAGACCCAGTACTTC. As protein: CASSEIGGGETQYF. The V call is TRBV2, the J call TRBJ2-5; tentatively, D is TRBD1 (6 bases). Germline assignment: CDR1 SNHLY and CDR2 FYNNEI. Trimming shortened V by 3 bases and J by 4 bases, and 12 bases separated the two germline ends. The CDR3 covers 14 residues.

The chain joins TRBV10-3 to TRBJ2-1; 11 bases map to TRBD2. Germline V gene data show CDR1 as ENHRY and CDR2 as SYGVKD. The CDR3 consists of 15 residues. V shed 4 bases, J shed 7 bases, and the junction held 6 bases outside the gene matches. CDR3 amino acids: CAISVAGGPPNEQFF. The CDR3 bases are TGTGCCATCAGTGTAGCGGGAGGGCCTCCAAATGAGCAGTTCTTC.

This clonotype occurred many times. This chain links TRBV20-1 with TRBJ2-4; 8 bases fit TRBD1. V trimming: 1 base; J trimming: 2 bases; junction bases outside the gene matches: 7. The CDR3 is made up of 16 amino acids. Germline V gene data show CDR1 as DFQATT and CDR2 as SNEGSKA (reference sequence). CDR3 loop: CSARGQGRGPKNIQYF. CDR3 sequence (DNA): TGCAGTGCTAGAGGACAGGGGCGGGGTCCCAAAAACATTCAGTACTTC.

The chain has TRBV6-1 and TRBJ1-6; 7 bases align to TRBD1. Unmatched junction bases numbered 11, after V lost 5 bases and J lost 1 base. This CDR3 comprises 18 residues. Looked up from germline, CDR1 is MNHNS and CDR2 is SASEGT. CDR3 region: CASSRPKQGSSYNSPLHF. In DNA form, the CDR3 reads TGTGCCAGCAGTAGGCCTAAACAGGGGTCATCCTATAATTCACCCCTCCACTTT.

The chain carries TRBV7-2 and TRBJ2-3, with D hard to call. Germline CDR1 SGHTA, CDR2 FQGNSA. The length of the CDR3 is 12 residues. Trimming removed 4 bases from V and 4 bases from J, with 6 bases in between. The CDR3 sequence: CASSSFADTQYF. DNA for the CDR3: TGTGCCAGCAGCTCGTTTGCAGATACGCAGTATTTT.

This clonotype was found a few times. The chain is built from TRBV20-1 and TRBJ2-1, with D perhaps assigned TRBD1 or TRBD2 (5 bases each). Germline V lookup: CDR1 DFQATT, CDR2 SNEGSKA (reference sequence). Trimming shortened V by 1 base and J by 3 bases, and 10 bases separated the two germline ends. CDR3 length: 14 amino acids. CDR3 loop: CSARAGTDYNEQFF. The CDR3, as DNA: TGCAGTGCTAGAGCTGGGACGGACTACAATGAGCAGTTCTTC.

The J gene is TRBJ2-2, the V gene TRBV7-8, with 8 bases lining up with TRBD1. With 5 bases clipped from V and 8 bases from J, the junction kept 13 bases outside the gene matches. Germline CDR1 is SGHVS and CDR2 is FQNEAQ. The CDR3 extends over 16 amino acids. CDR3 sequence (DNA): TGTGCCAGCAGCCCGCCGGGGACAGGTGTTTTGGGGGAGCTGTTTTTT. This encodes CASSPPGTGVLGELFF. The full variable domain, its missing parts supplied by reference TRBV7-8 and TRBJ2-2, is GAGVSQSPRYKVAKRGQDVALRCDPISGHVSLFWYQQALGQGPEFLTYFQNEAQLDKSGLPSDRFFAERPEGSVSTLKIQRTQQEDSAVYLCASSPPGTGVLGELFFGEGSRLTVL.

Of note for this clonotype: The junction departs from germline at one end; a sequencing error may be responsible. The CDR3 nucleotides read TGTGCCATCAGCCCAGGGGTAAACACTGAAGCTTTCTTT. Protein: CAISPGVNTEAFF. This sequence joins TRBV4-2 and TRBJ1-1, with D maybe TRBD1 (6 bases). Germline V gene data show CDR1 as LGHNA and CDR2 as YNFKEQ. This CDR3 has 13 amino acids.

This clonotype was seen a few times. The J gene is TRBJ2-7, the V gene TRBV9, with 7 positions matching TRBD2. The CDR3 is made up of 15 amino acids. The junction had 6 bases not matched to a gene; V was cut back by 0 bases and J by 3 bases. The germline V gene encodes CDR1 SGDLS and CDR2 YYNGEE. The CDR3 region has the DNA TGTGCCAGCAGCGTAGAGCCTAGCGGACACTACGAGCAGTACTTC. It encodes CASSVEPSGHYEQYF.

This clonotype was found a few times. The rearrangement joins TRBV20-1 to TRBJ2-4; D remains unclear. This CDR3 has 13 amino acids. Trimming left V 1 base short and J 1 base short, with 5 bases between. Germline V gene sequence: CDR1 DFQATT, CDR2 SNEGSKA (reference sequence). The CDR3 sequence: CSARGWAKNIQYF. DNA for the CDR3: TGCAGTGCTAGAGGGTGGGCCAAAAACATTCAGTACTTC.

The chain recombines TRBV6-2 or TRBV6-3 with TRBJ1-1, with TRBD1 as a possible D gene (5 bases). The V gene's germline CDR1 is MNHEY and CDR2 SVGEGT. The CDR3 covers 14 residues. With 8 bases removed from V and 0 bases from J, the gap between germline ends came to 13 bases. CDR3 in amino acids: CASRETELNTEAFF. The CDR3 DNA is TGTGCCAGCCGGGAGACAGAGCTGAACACTGAAGCTTTCTTT.

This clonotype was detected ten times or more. The CDR3 reads CASSFVLGDEQFF. The CDR3 DNA sequence: TGTGCCAGCAGTTTCGTTCTTGGCGATGAGCAGTTCTTC. This chain connects TRBV27 to TRBJ2-1; no reliable D call. The CDR3 consists of 13 residues. The V and J ends lost 3 bases and 8 bases respectively, with 11 bases between them. Germline V gives CDR1 MNHEY, CDR2 SMNVEV (reference sequence).

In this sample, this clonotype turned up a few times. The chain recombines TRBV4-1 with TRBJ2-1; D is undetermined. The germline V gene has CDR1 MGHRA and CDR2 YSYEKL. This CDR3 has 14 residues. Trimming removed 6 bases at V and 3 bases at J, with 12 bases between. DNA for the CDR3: TGCGCCAGCAGGGGGTTGAACAGCTACAATGAGCAGTTCTTC. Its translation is CASRGLNSYNEQFF.

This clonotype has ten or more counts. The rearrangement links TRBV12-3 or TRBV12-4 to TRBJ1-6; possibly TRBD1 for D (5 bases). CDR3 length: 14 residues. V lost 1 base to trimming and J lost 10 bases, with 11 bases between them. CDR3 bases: TGTGCCAGCAGTTTAGAGGCAGGGAGGTCACCCCTCCACTTT. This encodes CASSLEAGRSPLHF.

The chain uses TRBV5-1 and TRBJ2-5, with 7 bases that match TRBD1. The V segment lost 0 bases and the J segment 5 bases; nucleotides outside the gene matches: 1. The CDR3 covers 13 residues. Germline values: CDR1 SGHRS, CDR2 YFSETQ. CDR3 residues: CASSLEGAETQYF. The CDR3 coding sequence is TGCGCCAGCAGCTTGGAGGGGGCCGAGACCCAGTACTTC. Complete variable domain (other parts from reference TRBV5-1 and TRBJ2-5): KAGVTQTPRYLIKTRGQQVTLSCSPISGHRSVSWYQQTPGQGLQFLFEYFSETQRNKGNFPGRFSGRQFSNSRSEMNVSTLELGDSALYLCASSLEGAETQYFGPGTRLLVL.

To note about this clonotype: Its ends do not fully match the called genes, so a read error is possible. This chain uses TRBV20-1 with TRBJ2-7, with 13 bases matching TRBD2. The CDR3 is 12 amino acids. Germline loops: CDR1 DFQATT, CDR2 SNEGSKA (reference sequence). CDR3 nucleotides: TGTAGGACTAGCGGGAGCGACTACGAGCAGTACTTC. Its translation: CRTSGSDYEQYF.

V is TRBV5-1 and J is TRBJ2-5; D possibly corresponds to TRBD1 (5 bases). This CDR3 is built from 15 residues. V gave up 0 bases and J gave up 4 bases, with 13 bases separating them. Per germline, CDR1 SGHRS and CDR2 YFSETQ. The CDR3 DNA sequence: TGCGCCAGCAGCTTGGCCGACAGCCCGCGAGAGACCCAGTACTTC. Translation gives CASSLADSPRETQYF.

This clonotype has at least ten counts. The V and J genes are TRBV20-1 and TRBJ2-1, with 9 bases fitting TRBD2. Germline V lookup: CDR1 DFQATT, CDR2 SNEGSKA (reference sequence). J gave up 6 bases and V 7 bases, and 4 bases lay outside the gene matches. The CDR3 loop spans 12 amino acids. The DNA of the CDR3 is TGCAGTGTTTTGGGACTAGCCAATGAGCAGTTCTTC. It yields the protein CSVLGLANEQFF.

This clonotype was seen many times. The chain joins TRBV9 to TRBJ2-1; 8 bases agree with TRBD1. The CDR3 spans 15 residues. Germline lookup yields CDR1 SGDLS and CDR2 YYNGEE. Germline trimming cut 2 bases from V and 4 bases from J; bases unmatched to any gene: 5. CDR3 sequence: CASSVRQGSYNEQFF. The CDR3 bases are TGTGCCAGCAGCGTCCGACAGGGGTCGTACAATGAGCAGTTCTTC. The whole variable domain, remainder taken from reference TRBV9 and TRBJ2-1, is DSGVTQTPKHLITATGQRVTLRCSPRSGDLSVYWYQQSLDQGLQFLIQYYNGEERAKGNILERFSAQQFPDLHSELNLSSLELGDSALYFCASSVRQGSYNEQFFGPGTRLTVL.

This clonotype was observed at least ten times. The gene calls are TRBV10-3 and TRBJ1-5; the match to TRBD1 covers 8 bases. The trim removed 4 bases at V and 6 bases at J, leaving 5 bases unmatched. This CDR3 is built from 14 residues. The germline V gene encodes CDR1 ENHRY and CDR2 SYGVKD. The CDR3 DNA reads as TGTGCCATCAGTGTTCAGGGGGCAGGTCAGCCCCAGCATTTT. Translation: CAISVQGAGQPQHF.